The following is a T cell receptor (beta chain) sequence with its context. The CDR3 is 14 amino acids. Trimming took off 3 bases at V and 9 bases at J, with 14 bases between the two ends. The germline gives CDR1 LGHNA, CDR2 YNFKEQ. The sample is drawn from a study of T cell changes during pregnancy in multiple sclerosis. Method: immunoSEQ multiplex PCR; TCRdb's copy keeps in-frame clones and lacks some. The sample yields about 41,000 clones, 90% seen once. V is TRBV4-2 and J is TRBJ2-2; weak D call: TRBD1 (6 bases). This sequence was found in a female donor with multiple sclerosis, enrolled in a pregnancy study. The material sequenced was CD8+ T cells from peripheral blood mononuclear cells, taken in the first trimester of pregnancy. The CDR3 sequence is CASSHTTGPRELFF. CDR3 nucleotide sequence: TGTGCCAGCAGCCACACGACAGGCCCGCGGGAGCTGTTTTTT.